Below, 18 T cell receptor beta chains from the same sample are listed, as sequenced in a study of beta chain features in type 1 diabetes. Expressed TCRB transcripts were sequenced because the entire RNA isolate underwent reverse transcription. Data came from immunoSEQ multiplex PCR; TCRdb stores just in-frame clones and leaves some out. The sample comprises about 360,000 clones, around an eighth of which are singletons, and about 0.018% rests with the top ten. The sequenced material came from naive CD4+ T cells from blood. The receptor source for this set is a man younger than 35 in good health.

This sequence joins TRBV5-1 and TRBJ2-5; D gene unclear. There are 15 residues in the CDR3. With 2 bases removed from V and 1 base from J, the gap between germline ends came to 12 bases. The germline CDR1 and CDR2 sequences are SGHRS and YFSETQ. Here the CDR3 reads CASSFPGLSQETQYF. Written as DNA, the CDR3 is TGCGCCAGCAGCTTCCCGGGTTTAAGCCAAGAGACCCAGTACTTC. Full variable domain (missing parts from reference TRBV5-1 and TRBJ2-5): KAGVTQTPRYLIKTRGQQVTLSCSPISGHRSVSWYQQTPGQGLQFLFEYFSETQRNKGNFPGRFSGRQFSNSRSEMNVSTLELGDSALYLCASSFPGLSQETQYFGPGTRLLVL.

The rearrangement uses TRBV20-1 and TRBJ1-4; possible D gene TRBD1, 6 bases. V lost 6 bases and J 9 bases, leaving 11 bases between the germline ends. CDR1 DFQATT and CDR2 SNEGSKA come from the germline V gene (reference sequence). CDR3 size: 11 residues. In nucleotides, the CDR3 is TGCAGTGCCAAAGGGACAAAAAAACTGTTTTTT. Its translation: CSAKGTKKLFF.

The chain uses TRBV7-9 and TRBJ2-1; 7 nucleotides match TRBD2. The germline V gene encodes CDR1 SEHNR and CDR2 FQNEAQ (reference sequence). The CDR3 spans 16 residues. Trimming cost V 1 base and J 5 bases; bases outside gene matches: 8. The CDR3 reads CASSLVGAGVDNEQFF. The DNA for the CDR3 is TGTGCCAGCAGCTTAGTCGGTGCGGGGGTAGACAATGAGCAGTTCTTC.

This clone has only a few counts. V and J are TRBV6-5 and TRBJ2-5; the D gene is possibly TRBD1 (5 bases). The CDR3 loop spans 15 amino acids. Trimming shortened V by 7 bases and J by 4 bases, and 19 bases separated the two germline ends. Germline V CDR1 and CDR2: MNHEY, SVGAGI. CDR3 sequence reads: CASKKGLFVGETQYF. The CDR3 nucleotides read TGTGCCAGCAAAAAGGGGCTTTTTGTTGGAGAGACCCAGTACTTC.

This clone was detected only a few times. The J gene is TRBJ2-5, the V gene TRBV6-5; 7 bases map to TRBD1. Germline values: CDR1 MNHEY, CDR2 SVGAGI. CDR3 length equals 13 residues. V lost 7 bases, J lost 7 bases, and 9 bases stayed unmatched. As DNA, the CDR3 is TGTGCCAGCATTGGTGAGGGGGCCGGGACCCAGTACTTC. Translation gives CASIGEGAGTQYF.

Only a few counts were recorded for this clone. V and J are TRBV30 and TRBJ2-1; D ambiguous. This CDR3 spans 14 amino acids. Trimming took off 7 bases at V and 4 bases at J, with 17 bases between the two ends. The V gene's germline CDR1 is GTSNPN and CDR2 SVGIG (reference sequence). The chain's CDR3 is CAYEVADRYNEQFF. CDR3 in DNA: TGTGCCTACGAAGTTGCGGATCGGTACAATGAGCAGTTCTTC.

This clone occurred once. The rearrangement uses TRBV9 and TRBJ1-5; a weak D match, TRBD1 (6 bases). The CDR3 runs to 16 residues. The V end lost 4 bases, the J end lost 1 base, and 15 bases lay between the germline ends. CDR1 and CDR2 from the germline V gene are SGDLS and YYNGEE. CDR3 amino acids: CASSSGGGQSNQPQHF. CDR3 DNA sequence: TGTGCCAGCAGCTCCGGGGGGGGGCAAAGCAATCAGCCCCAGCATTTT.

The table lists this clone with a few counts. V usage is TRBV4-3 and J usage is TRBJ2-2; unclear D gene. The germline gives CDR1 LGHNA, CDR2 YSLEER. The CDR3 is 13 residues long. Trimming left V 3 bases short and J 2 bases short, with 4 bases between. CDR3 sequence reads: CASSHRNTGELFF. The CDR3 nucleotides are TGCGCCAGCAGCCATAGAAACACCGGGGAGCTGTTTTTT.

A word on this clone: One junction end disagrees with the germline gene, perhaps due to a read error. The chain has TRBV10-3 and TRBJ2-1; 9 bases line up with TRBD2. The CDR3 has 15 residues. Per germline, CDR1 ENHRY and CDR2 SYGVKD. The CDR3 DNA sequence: TGTGCCATCAGTGAGAATAGCGGGAGATACAGTGAGCAGTTCTTC. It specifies CAISENSGRYSEQFF.

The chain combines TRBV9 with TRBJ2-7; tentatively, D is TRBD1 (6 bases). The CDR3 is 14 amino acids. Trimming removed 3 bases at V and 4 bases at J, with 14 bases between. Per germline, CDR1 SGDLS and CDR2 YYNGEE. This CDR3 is CASSDGTSSYEQYF. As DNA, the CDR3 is TGTGCCAGCAGCGACGGGACATCTTCGTACGAGCAGTACTTC.

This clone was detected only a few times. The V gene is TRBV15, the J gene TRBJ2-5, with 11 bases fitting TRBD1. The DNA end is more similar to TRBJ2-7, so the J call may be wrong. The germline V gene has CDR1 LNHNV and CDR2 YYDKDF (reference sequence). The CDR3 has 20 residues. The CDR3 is CATSSPDRGRLGTPYYEQYF. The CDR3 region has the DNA TGTGCCACCAGCAGCCCGGACAGGGGGCGGTTGGGGACTCCTTACTACGAGCAGTACTTC.

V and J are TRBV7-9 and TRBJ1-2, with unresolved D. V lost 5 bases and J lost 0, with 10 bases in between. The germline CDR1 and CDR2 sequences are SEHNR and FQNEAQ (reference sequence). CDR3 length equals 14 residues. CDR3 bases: TGTGCCAGCAGCCTACTTAACGCTAACTATGGCTACACCTTC. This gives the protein CASSLLNANYGYTF.

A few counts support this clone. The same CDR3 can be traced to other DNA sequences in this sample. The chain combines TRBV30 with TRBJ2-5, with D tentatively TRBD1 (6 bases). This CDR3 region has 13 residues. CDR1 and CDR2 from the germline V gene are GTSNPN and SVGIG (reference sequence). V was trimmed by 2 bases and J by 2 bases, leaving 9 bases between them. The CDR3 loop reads CAWSLQGQETQYF. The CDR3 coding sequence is TGTGCCTGGAGTCTACAGGGACAAGAGACCCAGTACTTC.

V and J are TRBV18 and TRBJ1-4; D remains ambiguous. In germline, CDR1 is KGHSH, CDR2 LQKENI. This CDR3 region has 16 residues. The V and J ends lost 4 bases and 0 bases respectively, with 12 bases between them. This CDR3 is CASSQFSGTTNEKLFF. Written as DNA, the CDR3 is TGTGCCAGCTCACAGTTTTCCGGGACAACTAATGAAAAACTGTTTTTT.

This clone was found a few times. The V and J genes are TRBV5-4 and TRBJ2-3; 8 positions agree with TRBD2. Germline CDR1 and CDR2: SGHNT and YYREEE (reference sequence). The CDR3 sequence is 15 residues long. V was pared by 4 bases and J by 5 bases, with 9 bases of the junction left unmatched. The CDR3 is CASSQRGLVVDTQYF. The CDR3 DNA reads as TGTGCCAGCAGCCAACGGGGACTAGTTGTAGATACGCAGTATTTT.

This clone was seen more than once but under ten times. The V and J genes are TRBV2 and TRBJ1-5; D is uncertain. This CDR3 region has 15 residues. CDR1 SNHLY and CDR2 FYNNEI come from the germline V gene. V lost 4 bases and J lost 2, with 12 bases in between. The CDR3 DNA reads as TGTGCCAGCAGTGTACCGGACGGGGGCAATCAGCCCCAGCATTTT. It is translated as CASSVPDGGNQPQHF.

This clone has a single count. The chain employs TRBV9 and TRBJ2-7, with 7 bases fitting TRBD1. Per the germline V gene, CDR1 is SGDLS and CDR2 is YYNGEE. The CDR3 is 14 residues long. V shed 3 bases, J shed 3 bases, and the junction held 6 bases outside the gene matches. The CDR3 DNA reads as TGTGCCAGCAGCGAGGCAGGGGGAGTCTACGAGCAGTACTTC. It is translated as CASSEAGGVYEQYF.

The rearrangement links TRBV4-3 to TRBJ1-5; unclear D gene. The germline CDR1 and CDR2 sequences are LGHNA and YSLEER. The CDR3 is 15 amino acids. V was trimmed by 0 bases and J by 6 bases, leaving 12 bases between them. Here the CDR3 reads CASSQDTGGRQPQHF. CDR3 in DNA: TGCGCCAGCAGCCAAGATACCGGTGGTCGTCAGCCCCAGCATTTT.